The next 23 T cell receptor beta chains were all read from a single sample in a study of blood T cell repertoires in COVID-19. The table came from immunoSEQ multiplex PCR; TCRdb's copy has only in-frame clones and leaves some out. The sample includes roughly 340,000 clones, around 90% of them seen just once. Input material: peripheral blood. The receptor source for this set is a woman aged 25 to 45 with COVID-19, enrolled during active disease.

The gene calls are TRBV2 and TRBJ1-2; TRBD1 aligns across 9 bases. CDR1 is SNHLY and CDR2 is FYNNEI in the germline V gene. CDR3 length: 14 residues. Losses at the gene ends were 4 bases for V and 0 bases for J; bases not matched to a gene: 0. CDR3 DNA sequence: TGTGCCAGCAGTGGACAGGGGGCTAACTATGGCTACACCTTC. This encodes CASSGQGANYGYTF.

This clone was picked up one time. This sample includes further DNA sequences coding for the same CDR3. The chain uses TRBV18 and TRBJ2-2, with a tentative D call TRBD1 (5 bases). There are 13 residues in the CDR3. The V end was cut by 3 bases, the J end by 6 bases, with 8 bases between. Germline V gene data show CDR1 as KGHSH and CDR2 as LQKENI. CDR3 loop: CASSPREPGELFF. CDR3 DNA: TGTGCCAGCTCACCCAGGGAACCCGGGGAGCTGTTTTTT.

The rearrangement uses TRBV6-5 and TRBJ1-2; tentative D call: TRBD1 (6 bases). The V and J ends lost 2 bases and 5 bases respectively, with 18 bases between them. Germline CDR1 and CDR2: MNHEY and SVGAGI. The CDR3 has 16 amino acids. The DNA of the CDR3 is TGTGCCAGCAGTTACCCCGCTACAGGGAGAAAATATGGCTACACCTTC. Translation: CASSYPATGRKYGYTF.

This clone came up once. This chain joins TRBV5-1 and TRBJ2-2, with TRBD1 identical over 7 bases. J gave up 5 bases and V 0 bases, and 7 bases lay outside the gene matches. CDR1 and CDR2 (germline): SGHRS, YFSETQ. The CDR3 consists of 16 residues. The CDR3, as DNA: TGCGCCAGCAGCTTGGATGAGGGGGCGCGAACCGGGGAGCTGTTTTTT. This translates into CASSLDEGARTGELFF.

This rearrangement joins TRBV19 to TRBJ1-1, with 7 bases that match TRBD1. The V gene end was trimmed by 6 bases and the J gene end by 0 bases; junction bases not matched to a gene: 1. The CDR3 has 13 amino acids. The germline CDR1 and CDR2 sequences are LNHDA and SQIVND (reference sequence). The CDR3 is CASRGQLNTEAFF. CDR3 sequence (DNA): TGTGCCAGTAGGGGACAGCTGAACACTGAAGCTTTCTTT.

The chain links TRBV30 to TRBJ1-3; D call uncertain. Trimming cost V 2 bases and J 0 bases, with 11 bases left between them. This CDR3 spans 15 amino acids. The germline gives CDR1 GTSNPN, CDR2 SVGIG (reference sequence). Here the CDR3 reads CAWSTVRHSGNTIYF. The DNA for the CDR3 is TGTGCCTGGAGTACGGTTCGTCACTCTGGAAACACCATATATTTT. The complete variable domain, with remaining parts taken from reference TRBV30 and TRBJ1-3, reads SQTIHQWPATLVQPVGSPLSLECTVEGTSNPNLYWYRQAAGRGLQLLFYSVGIGQISSEVPQNLSASRPQDRQFILSSKKLLLSDSGFYLCAWSTVRHSGNTIYFGEGSWLTVV.

V usage is TRBV7-8 and J usage is TRBJ2-1; D may be TRBD1 (5 bases). Germline V gene data show CDR1 as SGHVS and CDR2 as FQNEAQ. This CDR3 is built from 16 residues. Trimming shortened V by 4 bases and J by 0 bases, and 13 bases separated the two germline ends. The CDR3: CASSSYRFSSYNEQFF. The CDR3 bases are TGTGCCAGCAGCTCCTACAGGTTTAGCTCCTACAATGAGCAGTTCTTC.

The chain links TRBV11-2 to TRBJ2-1; D is perhaps TRBD2 (6 bases). The germline V and J ends were trimmed by 0 bases and 2 bases, with 11 bases remaining between them. CDR1 SGHAT and CDR2 FQNNGV come from the germline V gene. The CDR3 has 16 amino acids. The CDR3 region is CASSLEGGLPYNEQFF. CDR3 nucleotides: TGTGCCAGCAGCTTAGAAGGAGGGTTACCCTACAATGAGCAGTTCTTC. The entire variable domain, with the rest obtained from reference TRBV11-2 and TRBJ2-1, is as follows: EAGVAQSPRYKIIEKRQSVAFWCNPISGHATLYWYQQILGQGPKLLIQFQNNGVVDDSQLPKDRFSAERLKGVDSTLKIQPAKLEDSAVYLCASSLEGGLPYNEQFFGPGTRLTVL.

The chain uses TRBV4-3 and TRBJ2-7; TRBD2 matches 8 bases. This CDR3 has 15 residues. CDR1 is LGHNA, CDR2 YSLEER, per germline. Unmatched junction bases numbered 7, after V lost 2 bases and J lost 4 bases. This CDR3 reads CASSQRRGGLYEQYF. In DNA form, the CDR3 reads TGCGCCAGCAGCCAACGCCGCGGGGGGCTATACGAGCAGTACTTC.

A single count supports this clone. V usage is TRBV7-2 and J usage is TRBJ2-3; D is perhaps TRBD2 (5 bases). The CDR3 contains 15 residues. CDR1 is SGHTA and CDR2 is FQGNSA in the germline V gene. Trimming shortened V by 0 bases and J by 2 bases, and 9 bases separated the two germline ends. The CDR3 region is CASSLARRYTDTQYF. The CDR3 DNA reads as TGTGCCAGCAGCTTAGCGCGGAGGTACACAGATACGCAGTATTTT.

This clone appeared once. The chain combines TRBV6-2 or TRBV6-3 with TRBJ2-1; 9 bases map to TRBD2. Unmatched junction bases numbered 10, after V lost 8 bases and J lost 8 bases. Germline V CDR1 and CDR2: MNHEY, SVGEGT. The length of the CDR3 is 14 residues. The DNA for the CDR3 is TGTGCCAGCCGTTTGGCTAGCGGGAACTATGAGCAGTTCTTC. Translating gives CASRLASGNYEQFF.

The genes are TRBV11-3 and TRBJ2-7, with 7 bases aligning to TRBD2. Germline values: CDR1 SGHNT, CDR2 YENEEA. The CDR3 runs to 15 residues. J was trimmed by 1 base and V by 1 base; bases with no gene match: 4. CDR3 protein: CASSLGPAGSYEQYF. DNA for the CDR3: TGTGCCAGCAGCTTAGGTCCAGCGGGGTCCTACGAGCAGTACTTC.

J is TRBJ1-1 and V is TRBV4-3; no definite D call. The CDR3 has 14 amino acids. Trimming stripped 3 bases from V and 7 bases from J, with 15 bases between. Germline V CDR1 and CDR2: LGHNA, YSLEER. CDR3 coding DNA: TGCGCCAGCAGCCATCTAGGTGATCGGAGTGAAGCTTTCTTT. It specifies CASSHLGDRSEAFF.

The chain has TRBV2 and TRBJ2-1; possibly TRBD2 for D (5 bases). The CDR3 extends over 13 amino acids. Looked up from germline, CDR1 is SNHLY and CDR2 is FYNNEI. V lost 9 bases and J lost 14, with 23 bases in between. CDR3 protein: CARRVGPGLTEFF. CDR3 coding DNA: TGTGCCAGAAGGGTCGGGCCGGGATTAACGGAGTTCTTC. Looking up the rest from reference TRBV2 and TRBJ2-1 gives the full variable domain: EPEVTQTPSHQVTQMGQEVILRCVPISNHLYFYWYRQILGQKVEFLVSFYNNEISEKSEIFDDQFSVERPDGSNFTLKIRSTKLEDSAMYFCARRVGPGLTEFFGPGTRLTVL.

The V gene is TRBV7-9, the J gene TRBJ2-3; 11 bases match TRBD1. Germline CDR1 and CDR2: SEHNR and FQNEAQ (reference sequence). The CDR3 runs to 17 residues. Trimming cost V 5 bases and J 3 bases; bases outside gene matches: 10. CDR3 nucleotide sequence: TGTGCCAGCAGCCCCAGGGGACAGGGGGTAAGGACAGATACGCAGTATTTT. It specifies CASSPRGQGVRTDTQYF. Looking up the rest from reference TRBV7-9 and TRBJ2-3 gives the full variable domain: DTGVSQNPRHKITKRGQNVTFRCDPISEHNRLYWYRQTLGQGPEFLTYFQNEAQLEKSRLLSDRFSAERPKGSFSTLEIQRTEQGDSAMYLCASSPRGQGVRTDTQYFGPGTRLTVL.

This clone was detected once. V and J are TRBV4-3 and TRBJ2-2; D remains unclear. The V gene lost 0 bases and the J gene lost 2 bases, with 13 bases spanning the gap. The CDR3 is 17 residues long. The germline V gene has CDR1 LGHNA and CDR2 YSLEER. CDR3 residues: CASSQDLRLSNTGELFF. The CDR3 coding sequence is TGCGCCAGCAGCCAAGATCTAAGACTTTCCAACACCGGGGAGCTGTTTTTT.

V is TRBV7-9 and J is TRBJ1-2; 7 bases line up with TRBD1. V shed 5 bases, J shed 0 bases, and the junction held 3 bases outside the gene matches. The CDR3 loop spans 14 amino acids. Per germline, CDR1 SEHNR and CDR2 FQNEAQ (reference sequence). This chain's CDR3 is CASSQGDTNYGYTF. Here the CDR3 DNA reads TGTGCCAGCAGCCAGGGGGATACTAACTATGGCTACACCTTC.

CDR3 sequence: CASSVGENEQFF. The CDR3 nucleotides read TGTGCCAGCAGCGTAGGAGAAAATGAGCAGTTCTTC. The chain uses TRBV9 and TRBJ2-1, with D uncertain. V lost 0 bases, J lost 7 bases, and 5 bases lay in between. The CDR3 loop spans 12 amino acids. In germline, CDR1 is SGDLS, CDR2 YYNGEE.

The V call is TRBV4-3, the J call TRBJ2-3, with a tentative D call TRBD2 (6 bases). V was clipped by 6 bases and J by 7 bases, with 8 bases between them. The CDR3 runs 11 residues. CDR1 is LGHNA, CDR2 YSLEER, per germline. CDR3 amino acids: CASRGGNTQYF. The CDR3 DNA reads TGCGCCAGCAGGGGCGGGAATACGCAGTATTTT.

The V call is TRBV4-3, the J call TRBJ2-3, with D possibly being TRBD2 (5 bases). Between the trimmed V and J ends, which lost 0 bases and 0 bases, there was a span of 10 bases. Germline V gives CDR1 LGHNA, CDR2 YSLEER. This CDR3 spans 16 amino acids. CDR3 coding DNA: TGCGCCAGCAGCCAAGAAACGCGGGCTAGCACAGATACGCAGTATTTT. Its protein is CASSQETRASTDTQYF.

The chain recombines TRBV7-9 with TRBJ2-1; no reliable D call. V lost 4 bases, J lost 9 bases, and 13 bases lay in between. The CDR3 is 13 residues long. Germline CDR1 SEHNR, CDR2 FQNEAQ (reference sequence). CDR3 bases: TGTGCCAGCAGCTCCATGTCCCACAGTGAGCAGTTCTTC. Amino acid sequence: CASSSMSHSEQFF.

This chain uses TRBV7-9 with TRBJ2-5; the D gene is possibly TRBD2 (6 bases). V lost 5 bases, J lost 2 bases, and 12 bases lay in between. Germline assignment: CDR1 SEHNR and CDR2 FQNEAQ (reference sequence). The CDR3 runs 14 residues. DNA of the CDR3: TGTGCCAGCAGCCCAAAAGGAGGGCAAGAGACCCAGTACTTC. Translated, it gives CASSPKGGQETQYF.

This clone was counted only a few times. This rearrangement joins TRBV28 to TRBJ1-2, with D perhaps TRBD1 (5 bases). This CDR3 contains 15 residues. V lost 5 bases, J lost 0 bases, and 13 bases lay in between. Germline CDR1 is MDHEN and CDR2 is SYDVKM. CDR3 sequence reads: CASSAIFRANYGYTF. CDR3 nucleotide sequence: TGTGCCAGCAGTGCGATCTTCAGGGCTAACTATGGCTACACCTTC.